What follows describes a single T cell receptor beta chain. Its antigen is unidentified. Method: immunoSEQ multiplex PCR; TCRdb's copy keeps in-frame clones and lacks some. Here the sample spans 90,000 to 130,000 clones, approximately 96% being singletons. The data derive from a study of cytomegalovirus exposure and HLA in healthy donors. In the study overall: The roughly 130 validation repertoires used the same platform as the 550 to 800 first-cohort repertoires (as reported by a later analysis). Study-level findings and limits: The study flagged about 160 TCR beta chains as cytomegalovirus-associated. The tendency of first-cohort TCR clusters to co-occur in the 130 or so validation repertoires was identified by a subsequent analysis.

These donors were members of the 120-subject validation cohort, a group separate from the roughly 670-subject first cohort. This CDR3 comprises 16 residues. CDR1 and CDR2 (germline): MNHEY, SMNVEV (reference sequence). Germline trimming cut 0 bases from V and 6 bases from J; bases unmatched to any gene: 5. The rearrangement links TRBV27 to TRBJ2-2; 9 bases align to TRBD2. The origin of this receptor is a woman between 18 and 29 years old in good health and CMV-seronegative. The source material was PBMCs. The CDR3 DNA follows: TGTGCCAGCAGTTTATCGGGAACTAGCGGGTCCGGGGAGCTGTTTTTT. Amino acid sequence: CASSLSGTSGSGELFF.